A selection of T cell receptor beta chains follows, all from one sample in a study of T-cell reconstitution after alpha-beta-depleted transplantation in children. TCRdb independently ran MiXCR on the PCR reads; one entry per CDR3 protein. The data contain roughly 90,000 distinct CDR3 sequences, 12% of them singletons. Sequencing was performed on PBMCs from the stem cell graft donor, taken from the stem cell graft. All receptors come from a human donor who donated a stem cell graft to a child with inherited bone marrow failure. Each CDR3 is given with its conserved first and last residue. Fields, in order: J gene, V gene, clone size, D gene, CDR3 protein, CDR3 DNA. A D gene is named only where the DNA matches it firmly. Clone sizes are given selectively: once, few, many, or a class where the clone is expanded.

j_call: TRBJ2-1; v_call: TRBV7-2; clone_size: many; d_call: .; cdr3_aa: CASSLGPNNEQFF; cdr3_nt: TGTGCCAGCAGCCTCGGGCCCAACAATGAGCAGTTCTTC
j_call: TRBJ1-1; v_call: TRBV3-1; clone_size: many; d_call: .; cdr3_aa: CASSLTGLYTEAFF; cdr3_nt: TGTGCCAGCAGTCTTACAGGCCTATACACTGAAGCTTTCTTT
j_call: TRBJ2-5; v_call: TRBV7-9; clone_size: many; d_call: .; cdr3_aa: CASSLGQAETQYF; cdr3_nt: TGTGCCAGCAGCTTAGGACAGGCAGAGACCCAGTACTTC
j_call: TRBJ1-1; v_call: TRBV7-8; clone_size: many; d_call: TRBD1; cdr3_aa: CASSYDREQKAFF; cdr3_nt: TGTGCCAGCAGCTATGACAGGGAGCAGAAAGCTTTCTTT
j_call: TRBJ1-5; v_call: TRBV10-3; clone_size: many; d_call: .; cdr3_aa: CAISEWGNNQPQHF; cdr3_nt: TGTGCCATCAGTGAGTGGGGGAACAATCAGCCCCAGCATTTT
j_call: TRBJ2-7; v_call: TRBV13; clone_size: many; d_call: TRBD1; cdr3_aa: CASSLLGTGTYEQYF; cdr3_nt: TGTGCCAGCAGCTTATTAGGGACAGGGACCTACGAGCAGTACTTC
j_call: TRBJ2-7; v_call: TRBV28; clone_size: many; d_call: .; cdr3_aa: CASSLAESSYEQYF; cdr3_nt: TGTGCCAGCAGTTTAGCGGAGAGCTCCTACGAGCAGTACTTC
j_call: TRBJ2-6; v_call: TRBV28; clone_size: .; d_call: .; cdr3_aa: CASSFRDFAANVLTF; cdr3_nt: TGTGCCAGCAGTTTTCGGGACTTTGCGGCCAACGTCCTGACTTTC
j_call: TRBJ2-1; v_call: TRBV7-3; clone_size: .; d_call: TRBD2; cdr3_aa: CASSSKRTETSGGSYNEQFF; cdr3_nt: TGTGCCAGCAGCTCCAAACGAACTGAGACTAGCGGGGGATCCTACAATGAGCAGTTCTTC
j_call: TRBJ1-2; v_call: TRBV28; clone_size: few; d_call: .; cdr3_aa: CASSLRGAYGYTF; cdr3_nt: TGTGCCAGCAGTTTGAGAGGGGCCTATGGCTACACCTTC
j_call: TRBJ1-2; v_call: TRBV9; clone_size: many; d_call: TRBD1; cdr3_aa: CASSVMGQGNYGYTF; cdr3_nt: TGTGCCAGCAGCGTGATGGGACAGGGGAACTATGGCTACACCTTC
j_call: TRBJ1-1; v_call: TRBV5-1; clone_size: many; d_call: .; cdr3_aa: CASSLGYSQGRLATEAFF; cdr3_nt: TGCGCCAGCAGCTTGGGATACAGTCAAGGGAGGTTGGCCACTGAAGCTTTCTTT
j_call: TRBJ1-2; v_call: TRBV10-3; clone_size: once; d_call: .; cdr3_aa: CAISDAGSYGYTF; cdr3_nt: TGTGCCATCAGTGATGCGGGGTCCTATGGCTACACCTTC
j_call: TRBJ2-1; v_call: TRBV4-3; clone_size: once; d_call: .; cdr3_aa: CASSQVQFNEQFF; cdr3_nt: TGCGCCAGCAGCCAAGTTCAGTTCAATGAGCAGTTCTTC
j_call: TRBJ2-5; v_call: TRBV7-7; clone_size: many; d_call: .; cdr3_aa: CASSSIAQETQYF; cdr3_nt: TGTGCTAGCAGCTCAATTGCCCAAGAGACCCAGTACTTC
j_call: TRBJ2-5; v_call: TRBV4-3; clone_size: many; d_call: .; cdr3_aa: CASSQGDGEFQETQYF; cdr3_nt: TGCGCCAGCAGCCAAGGGGACGGGGAGTTCCAAGAGACCCAGTACTTC
j_call: TRBJ1-4; v_call: TRBV14; clone_size: few; d_call: TRBD1; cdr3_aa: CASSSPGQGANEKLFF; cdr3_nt: TGTGCCAGCAGCTCCCCTGGACAGGGGGCTAATGAAAAACTGTTTTTT
j_call: TRBJ2-1; v_call: TRBV30; clone_size: many; d_call: .; cdr3_aa: CAWSQDSYNEQFF; cdr3_nt: TGTGCCTGGAGTCAAGATTCATACAATGAGCAGTTCTTC
j_call: TRBJ2-3; v_call: TRBV20-1; clone_size: many; d_call: .; cdr3_aa: CSARDRQGDYTQYF; cdr3_nt: TGCAGTGCTAGAGATAGGCAGGGGGACTATACGCAGTATTTT
j_call: TRBJ2-1; v_call: TRBV19; clone_size: .; d_call: TRBD1; cdr3_aa: CARTTGRRDEQFF; cdr3_nt: TGTGCCAGAACGACAGGGAGAAGGGATGAGCAGTTCTTC
j_call: TRBJ1-1; v_call: TRBV12-3/TRBV12-4; clone_size: many; d_call: .; cdr3_aa: CASSFRSTGAFF; cdr3_nt: TGTGCCAGCAGTTTTAGGTCGACCGGAGCTTTCTTT
j_call: TRBJ2-1; v_call: TRBV5-1; clone_size: many; d_call: .; cdr3_aa: CASSPPSSGDEQFF; cdr3_nt: TGCGCCAGCAGCCCTCCCTCATCGGGGGATGAGCAGTTCTTC
j_call: TRBJ1-1; v_call: TRBV6-2/TRBV6-3; clone_size: few; d_call: .; cdr3_aa: CASSPTENTEAFF; cdr3_nt: TGTGCCAGCAGCCCGACAGAGAACACTGAAGCTTTCTTT
j_call: TRBJ1-5; v_call: TRBV20-1; clone_size: many; d_call: .; cdr3_aa: CSVERDGVQGPQHF; cdr3_nt: TGCAGTGTCGAGCGGGACGGTGTTCAAGGGCCCCAGCATTTT
j_call: TRBJ1-4; v_call: TRBV5-1; clone_size: many; d_call: .; cdr3_aa: CASSRDLVEKLFF; cdr3_nt: TGCGCCAGCAGCCGGGACTTGGTCGAAAAACTGTTTTTT
j_call: TRBJ2-7; v_call: TRBV9; clone_size: many; d_call: .; cdr3_aa: CASSAQGGGLNEQYF; cdr3_nt: TGTGCCAGCAGCGCCCAGGGGGGGGGCCTGAACGAGCAGTACTTC
j_call: TRBJ2-1; v_call: TRBV20-1; clone_size: many; d_call: .; cdr3_aa: CSASQQTGREEQFF; cdr3_nt: TGCAGTGCTTCCCAGCAGACAGGGCGGGAAGAGCAGTTCTTC
j_call: TRBJ2-1; v_call: TRBV5-4; clone_size: .; d_call: TRBD2; cdr3_aa: CASSTTSGGSYNEQFF; cdr3_nt: TGTGCCAGCAGCACCACTAGCGGGGGATCCTACAATGAGCAGTTCTTC
j_call: TRBJ2-1; v_call: TRBV9; clone_size: many; d_call: .; cdr3_aa: CASSKGGMAGNEQFF; cdr3_nt: TGTGCCAGCAGTAAAGGCGGGATGGCCGGAAATGAGCAGTTCTTC
j_call: TRBJ1-4; v_call: TRBV30; clone_size: few; d_call: .; cdr3_aa: CAWSGRGFGEKLFF; cdr3_nt: TGTGCCTGGAGTGGAAGAGGGTTTGGAGAAAAACTGTTTTTT
j_call: TRBJ2-1; v_call: TRBV27; clone_size: many; d_call: .; cdr3_aa: CASSMGPQQTNEQFF; cdr3_nt: TGTGCCAGCAGTATGGGACCCCAGCAGACTAATGAGCAGTTCTTC
j_call: TRBJ2-7; v_call: TRBV4-2; clone_size: many; d_call: TRBD2; cdr3_aa: CASSQPMGWGGTYEQYF; cdr3_nt: TGTGCCAGCAGCCAGCCTATGGGGTGGGGGGGTACCTACGAGCAGTACTTC
j_call: TRBJ1-1; v_call: TRBV10-3; clone_size: many; d_call: .; cdr3_aa: CAIMKTAENTEAFF; cdr3_nt: TGTGCCATCATGAAGACAGCAGAGAACACTGAAGCTTTCTTT
j_call: TRBJ2-1; v_call: TRBV7-9; clone_size: many; d_call: TRBD1; cdr3_aa: CASSGGQAKYNEQFF; cdr3_nt: TGTGCCAGCAGCGGTGGACAGGCCAAATACAATGAGCAGTTCTTC
j_call: TRBJ1-6; v_call: TRBV18; clone_size: .; d_call: .; cdr3_aa: CASSPRGANLDSPLHF; cdr3_nt: TGTGCCAGCTCACCACGGGGGGCGAATCTGGATTCACCCCTCCACTTT
j_call: TRBJ2-1; v_call: TRBV5-1; clone_size: many; d_call: .; cdr3_aa: CASSPGLPSSYNEQFF; cdr3_nt: TGCGCCAGCAGCCCCGGACTCCCGAGCTCTTACAATGAGCAGTTCTTC
j_call: TRBJ1-6; v_call: TRBV20-1; clone_size: many; d_call: .; cdr3_aa: CSARDLYRQGSPLHF; cdr3_nt: TGCAGTGCTAGAGATTTGTACAGACAAGGGTCACCCCTCCACTTT
j_call: TRBJ1-1; v_call: TRBV7-9; clone_size: many; d_call: .; cdr3_aa: CASSLRSGGNTEAFF; cdr3_nt: TGTGCCAGCAGCTTAAGGTCGGGGGGGAACACTGAAGCTTTCTTT
j_call: TRBJ2-7; v_call: TRBV18; clone_size: few; d_call: .; cdr3_aa: CASSPPNRLHEQYF; cdr3_nt: TGTGCCAGCTCACCACCCAACAGGCTCCACGAGCAGTACTTC
j_call: TRBJ1-6; v_call: TRBV28; clone_size: many; d_call: TRBD1; cdr3_aa: CASNPSLGQGRSPLHF; cdr3_nt: TGTGCCAGCAATCCCTCCCTAGGACAGGGGAGGTCACCCCTCCACTTT
j_call: TRBJ2-7; v_call: TRBV6-4; clone_size: many; d_call: .; cdr3_aa: CASSPSARGGEQYF; cdr3_nt: TGTGCCAGCAGCCCTTCTGCCCGGGGAGGTGAGCAGTACTTC
j_call: TRBJ2-1; v_call: TRBV4-2; clone_size: .; d_call: .; cdr3_aa: CAISRRVSFNEQFF; cdr3_nt: TGTGCCATCAGCCGGCGGGTCTCCTTCAATGAGCAGTTCTTC